Listed here are 5 T cell receptor beta chains from one sample, sequenced in a study of shared clonotypes between healthy human individuals (TCRdb year 2020). CD8 naive samples were CD45RO-negative cells positively selected for CCR7, giving a CD45RA+CCR7+ population that excluded TemRA cells. Libraries were built with the immunoSEQ multiplex PCR assay. Not all clones reach the TCRdb copy of this immuneACCESS table, which keeps in-frame sequences only. Checked studies attribute under half of the gap to unresolved V genes and leave the rest unexplained. In all, the sample holds about 590,000 clones, and 95% to 96% of those were seen once. The ten largest clones capture about 0.11% of the sample. The sequenced sample consisted of naive CD8+ T cells sorted from blood. This specimen's cell subset or site label, interpreted: CD45RA+CCR7+. These receptors all come from a woman in her thirties in good health.

The chain carries TRBV28 and TRBJ2-3, with a possible D match to TRBD2 (5 bases). The CDR3 loop spans 14 amino acids. The V gene lost 10 bases and the J gene lost 4 bases, with 18 bases spanning the gap. Germline assignment: CDR1 MDHEN and CDR2 SYDVKM. The CDR3 nucleotides read TGTGCCACTAAGTCGACTATAGTTCCAGATACGCAGTATTTT. Translated: CATKSTIVPDTQYF. The full variable domain, its missing parts supplied by reference TRBV28 and TRBJ2-3, is DVKVTQSSRYLVKRTGEKVFLECVQDMDHENMFWYRQDPGLGLRLIYFSYDVKMKEKGDIPEGYSVSREKKERFSLILESASTNQTSMYLCATKSTIVPDTQYFGPGTRLTVL.

The chain links TRBV27 to TRBJ2-5, with TRBD1 matching over 8 bases. The DNA end is a closer match to TRBJ2-7, so the J assignment may be wrong. Germline V gene lookup returns CDR1 MNHEY and CDR2 SMNVEV (reference sequence). The CDR3 loop spans 12 amino acids. CDR3: CASRTGAYEQYF. The CDR3 bases are TGTGCCAGCAGGACAGGGGCCTACGAGCAGTACTTC.

The gene calls are TRBV11-2 and TRBJ2-6; D gene ambiguous. The CDR3 sequence is 16 residues long. Germline CDR1 is SGHAT and CDR2 is FQNNGV. V lost 1 base, J lost 0 bases, and 7 bases lay in between. The CDR3 region has the DNA TGTGCCAGCAGCTTAGCGTGGAGCTCTGGGGCCAACGTCCTGACTTTC. Translation: CASSLAWSSGANVLTF.

The chain is built from TRBV21-1 and TRBJ1-5; the listed D gene, TRBD1, was not tested against the DNA. TRBV21-1 is flagged as a pseudogene. CDR3 size: 15 residues. CDR3 sequence: CASSKASVPRLAQHF. CDR3 in DNA: TGTGCCAGCAGCAAAGCGTCAGTTCCCCGTTTGGCCCAGCATTTT.

The V and J genes are TRBV29-1 and TRBJ2-2; possibly TRBD1 or TRBD2 for D (6 bases each). The CDR3 loop spans 14 amino acids. Germline loops: CDR1 SQVTM, CDR2 ANQGSEA. Trimming took off 6 bases at V and 3 bases at J, with 14 bases between the two ends. CDR3 loop: CSVLTGGDTGELFF. The CDR3 nucleotides are TGCAGCGTACTGACAGGAGGGGACACCGGGGAGCTGTTTTTT.